Each of the 12 T cell receptor beta chains below was sequenced from the same sample in a study of Ad26.COV2.S vaccination and SARS-CoV-2 variants. Stated treatment: 15 to 20 received Ad26.COV2.S at low or high dose, single or two shots; 5 received placebo; per-sample allocation not given. All samples were drawn on day 63, counting from the first vaccine or placebo injection. Clones were sequenced by immunoSEQ multiplex PCR, and TCRdb holds only the in-frame ones, with some missing. The profile shows about 320,000 clones, approximately 80% of them singletons. Sequencing was performed on peripheral blood, taken in a trial of Ad26.COV2.S vaccine versus placebo. The receptors come from a person aged 18-60 years who received the Ad26.COV2.S COVID-19 vaccine or a placebo.

The rearrangement links TRBV5-1 to TRBJ2-3; D gene uncertain. The CDR3 length is 16 residues. Germline V gives CDR1 SGHRS, CDR2 YFSETQ. The V and J ends lost 0 bases and 4 bases respectively, with 15 bases between them. The CDR3 DNA sequence: TGCGCCAGCAGCTTGGTGTTCATGGGTGGTTCAGATACGCAGTATTTT. Its translation: CASSLVFMGGSDTQYF. The whole variable domain, remainder taken from reference TRBV5-1 and TRBJ2-3, is KAGVTQTPRYLIKTRGQQVTLSCSPISGHRSVSWYQQTPGQGLQFLFEYFSETQRNKGNFPGRFSGRQFSNSRSEMNVSTLELGDSALYLCASSLVFMGGSDTQYFGPGTRLTVL.

The rearrangement joins TRBV6-6 to TRBJ2-2; D is unclear. The CDR3 spans 13 residues. CDR1 MNHNY and CDR2 SVGAGI come from the germline V gene (reference sequence). Deletions cut 5 bases from V and 2 bases from J, with 6 bases between. In DNA form, the CDR3 reads TGTGCCAGCAGTACAGATAACACCGGGGAGCTGTTTTTT. Protein product: CASSTDNTGELFF.

The chain has TRBV9 and TRBJ2-3; D gene unclear. The CDR3 sequence is 12 residues long. Germline CDR1 reads SGDLS; CDR2 reads YYNGEE. V was shortened by 0 bases and J by 7 bases, with 6 bases between the two germline ends. The CDR3 nucleotides are TGTGCCAGCAGCGTAGACACCAATACGCAGTATTTT. It specifies CASSVDTNTQYF.

DNA for the CDR3: TGCAGCGTTGAACTCAAGGGGTCAGGGGCCTACGAGCAGTACTTC. Protein: CSVELKGSGAYEQYF. The V call is TRBV29-1, the J call TRBJ2-7; the D gene is possibly TRBD1 (6 bases). There are 15 residues in the CDR3. CDR1 is SQVTM, CDR2 ANQGSEA, per germline. V lost 2 bases to trimming and J lost 2 bases, with 16 bases between them.

The rearrangement uses TRBV4-2 and TRBJ2-7; D might be TRBD1 (7 bases). V shed 2 bases and J shed 6 bases, with 17 bases lying between them. Germline CDR1 is LGHNA and CDR2 is YNFKEQ. The CDR3 contains 15 residues. The chain's CDR3 is CASSQRGHRGGEQYF. CDR3 DNA: TGTGCCAGCAGCCAAAGGGGGCACAGGGGAGGCGAGCAGTACTTC.

The chain couples TRBV14 to TRBJ1-1; D call uncertain. V was shortened by 3 bases and J by 5 bases, with 10 bases between the two germline ends. Germline V gives CDR1 SGHDN, CDR2 FVKESK. The CDR3 sequence is 13 residues long. The CDR3 spells CASSQQRGTEAFF. In nucleotides, the CDR3 is TGTGCCAGCAGCCAGCAGCGAGGGACTGAAGCTTTCTTT.

The V and J genes are TRBV6-6 and TRBJ2-2; unclear D gene. The germline CDR1 and CDR2 sequences are MNHNY and SVGAGI (reference sequence). V gave up 7 bases and J gave up 5 bases, with 11 bases separating them. This CDR3 region has 13 residues. CDR3 bases: TGTGCCAGCACTTCTTTCGGGACCGGGGAGCTGTTTTTT. It is translated as CASTSFGTGELFF.

On this clone itself: At the DNA level, this CDR3 is encoded by other sequences in the same sample as well. This chain connects TRBV3-1 (or the pseudogene TRBV3-2) to TRBJ2-2, with D perhaps matching TRBD2 (6 bases). The V gene lost 3 bases and the J gene lost 8 bases, with 7 bases spanning the gap. The V gene's germline CDR1 is LGHDT and CDR2 YNNKEL (reference sequence). The CDR3 sequence is 12 residues long. This CDR3 is CASSQGGGELFF. CDR3 DNA sequence: TGTGCCAGCAGCCAGGGAGGAGGGGAGCTGTTTTTT.

CDR3 coding DNA: TGTGCCAGCAGTTTATCGGATGAGCAGTTCTTC. Its translation: CASSLSDEQFF. The rearrangement links TRBV12-3 or TRBV12-4 to TRBJ2-1, with no clear D. The CDR3 is 11 residues long. V lost 2 bases and J lost 8, with 4 bases in between.

The chain joins TRBV7-2 to TRBJ1-6, with a weak D call TRBD1 (5 bases). Germline values: CDR1 SGHTA, CDR2 FQGNSA. V shed 1 base and J shed 10 bases, with 20 bases lying between them. The CDR3 runs 17 residues. This CDR3 reads CASSLGVFGGENSPLHF. The CDR3 bases are TGTGCCAGCAGCTTAGGAGTGTTCGGGGGTGAGAACTCACCCCTCCACTTT.

The V gene is TRBV9, the J gene TRBJ2-7; weak D call: TRBD2 (5 bases). The V gene's germline CDR1 is SGDLS and CDR2 YYNGEE. The CDR3 loop spans 15 amino acids. The V end lost 3 bases, the J end lost 0 bases, and 13 bases lay between the germline ends. Written as DNA, the CDR3 is TGTGCCAGCAGCGGAGCCCCGGGAAGCTCCTACGAGCAGTACTTC. This sequence encodes CASSGAPGSSYEQYF.

The chain combines TRBV7-2 with TRBJ2-2; D is perhaps TRBD2 (6 bases). The germline V and J ends were trimmed by 5 bases and 6 bases, with 16 bases remaining between them. The CDR3 totals 15 residues. CDR1 is SGHTA and CDR2 is FQGNSA in the germline V gene. The CDR3 here is CASSANRGDAGELFF. The CDR3 DNA sequence: TGTGCCAGCAGCGCAAACCGCGGGGACGCCGGGGAGCTGTTTTTT.